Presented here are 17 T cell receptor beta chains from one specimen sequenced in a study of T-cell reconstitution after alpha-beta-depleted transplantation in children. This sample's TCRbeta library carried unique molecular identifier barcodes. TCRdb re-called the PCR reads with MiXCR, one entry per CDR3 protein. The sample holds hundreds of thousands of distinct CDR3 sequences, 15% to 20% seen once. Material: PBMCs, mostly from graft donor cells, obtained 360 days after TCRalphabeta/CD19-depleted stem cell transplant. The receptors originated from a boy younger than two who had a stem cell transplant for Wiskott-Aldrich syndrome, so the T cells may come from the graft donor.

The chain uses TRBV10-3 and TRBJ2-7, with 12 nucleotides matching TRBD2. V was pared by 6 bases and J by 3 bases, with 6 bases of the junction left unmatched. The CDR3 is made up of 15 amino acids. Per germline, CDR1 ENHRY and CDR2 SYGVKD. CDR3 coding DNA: TGTGCCATCAGCCTGGGACTAGCGGGTAACTACGAGCAGTACTTC. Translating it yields CAISLGLAGNYEQYF.

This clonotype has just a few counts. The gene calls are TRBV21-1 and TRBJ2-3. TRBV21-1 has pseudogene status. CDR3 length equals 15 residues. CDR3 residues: CASSSRVASTDTQYF. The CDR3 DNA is TGTGCCAGCAGCTCAAGGGTGGCTTCCACAGATACGCAGTATTTT.

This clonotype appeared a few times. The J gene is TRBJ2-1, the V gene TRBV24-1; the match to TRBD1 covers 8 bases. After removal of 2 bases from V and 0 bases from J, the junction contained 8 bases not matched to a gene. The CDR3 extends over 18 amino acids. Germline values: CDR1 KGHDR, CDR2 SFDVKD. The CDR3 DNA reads TGTGCCACCAGTGATTCCCAGGGGGCGGGATACTCCTACAATGAGCAGTTCTTC. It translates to CATSDSQGAGYSYNEQFF.

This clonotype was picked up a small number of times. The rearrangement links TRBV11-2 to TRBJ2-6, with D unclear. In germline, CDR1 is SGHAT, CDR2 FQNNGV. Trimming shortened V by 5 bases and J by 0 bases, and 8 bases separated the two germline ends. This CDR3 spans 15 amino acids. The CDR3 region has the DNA TGTGCCAGCAGCCGACGGGCCTCTGGGGCCAACGTCCTGACTTTC. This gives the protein CASSRRASGANVLTF.

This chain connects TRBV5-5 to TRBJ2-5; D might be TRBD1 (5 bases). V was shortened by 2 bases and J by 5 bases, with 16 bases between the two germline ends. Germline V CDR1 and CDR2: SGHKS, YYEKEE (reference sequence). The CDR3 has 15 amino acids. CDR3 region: CASSLIAGSLETQYF. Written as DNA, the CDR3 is TGTGCCAGCAGCTTAATCGCAGGGTCGTTGGAGACCCAGTACTTC.

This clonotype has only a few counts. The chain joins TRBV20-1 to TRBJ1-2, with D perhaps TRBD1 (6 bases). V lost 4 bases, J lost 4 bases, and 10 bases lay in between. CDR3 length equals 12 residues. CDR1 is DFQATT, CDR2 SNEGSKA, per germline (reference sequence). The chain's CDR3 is CSAMDSIYGYTF. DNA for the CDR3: TGCAGTGCTATGGACAGCATCTATGGCTACACCTTC.

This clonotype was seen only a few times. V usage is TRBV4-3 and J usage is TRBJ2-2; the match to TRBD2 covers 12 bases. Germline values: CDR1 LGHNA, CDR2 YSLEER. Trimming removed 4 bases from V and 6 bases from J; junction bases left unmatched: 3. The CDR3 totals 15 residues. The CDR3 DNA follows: TGCGCCAGCAGCCGCCTAGCGGGAGGGGCCGGGGAGCTGTTTTTT. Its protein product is CASSRLAGGAGELFF.

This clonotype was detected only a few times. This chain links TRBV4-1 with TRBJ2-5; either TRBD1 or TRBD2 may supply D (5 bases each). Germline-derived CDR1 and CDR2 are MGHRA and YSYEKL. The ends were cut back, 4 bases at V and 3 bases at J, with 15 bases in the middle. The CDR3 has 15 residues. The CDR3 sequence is CASSRVGTAKETQYF. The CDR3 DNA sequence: TGCGCCAGCAGCCGCGTCGGGACCGCCAAAGAGACCCAGTACTTC.

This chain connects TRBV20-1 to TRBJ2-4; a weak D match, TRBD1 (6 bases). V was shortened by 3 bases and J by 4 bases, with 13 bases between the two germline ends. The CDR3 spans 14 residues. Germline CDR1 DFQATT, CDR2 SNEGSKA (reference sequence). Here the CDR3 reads CSARAGQIKNIQYF. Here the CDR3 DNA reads TGCAGTGCTAGGGCCGGACAGATTAAAAACATTCAGTACTTC.

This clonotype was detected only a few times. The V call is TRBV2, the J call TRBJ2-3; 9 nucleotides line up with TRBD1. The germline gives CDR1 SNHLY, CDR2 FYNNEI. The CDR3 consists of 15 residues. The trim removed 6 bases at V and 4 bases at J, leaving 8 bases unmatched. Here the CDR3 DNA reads TGTGCCAGCAGATCTACAGGGGGCGCCTCAGATACGCAGTATTTT. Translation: CASRSTGGASDTQYF.

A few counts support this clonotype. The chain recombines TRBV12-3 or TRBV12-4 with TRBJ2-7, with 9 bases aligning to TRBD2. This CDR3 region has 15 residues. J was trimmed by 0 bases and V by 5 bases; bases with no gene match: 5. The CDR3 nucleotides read TGTGCCAGCAGTCGACTAGCGGAAGGCTCCTACGAGCAGTACTTC. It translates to CASSRLAEGSYEQYF.

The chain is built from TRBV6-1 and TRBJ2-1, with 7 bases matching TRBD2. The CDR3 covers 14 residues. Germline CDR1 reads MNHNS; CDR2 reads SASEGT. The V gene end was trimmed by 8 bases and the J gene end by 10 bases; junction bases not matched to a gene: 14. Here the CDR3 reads CASAITGGKDEQFF. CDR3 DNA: TGTGCCAGCGCAATTACGGGGGGTAAGGACGAGCAGTTCTTC.

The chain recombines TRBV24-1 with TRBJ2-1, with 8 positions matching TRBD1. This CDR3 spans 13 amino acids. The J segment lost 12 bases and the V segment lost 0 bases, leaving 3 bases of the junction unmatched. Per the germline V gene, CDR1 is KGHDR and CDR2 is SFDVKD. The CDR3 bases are TGTGCCACCAGTGATTTGCAGGGGGCTAGGCAGTTCTTC. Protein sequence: CATSDLQGARQFF.

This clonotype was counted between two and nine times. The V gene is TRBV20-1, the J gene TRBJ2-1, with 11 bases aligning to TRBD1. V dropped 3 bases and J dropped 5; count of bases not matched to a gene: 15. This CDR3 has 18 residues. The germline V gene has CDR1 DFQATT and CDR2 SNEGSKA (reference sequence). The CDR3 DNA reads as TGCAGTGCTAGCCTCATCCGGGACAGGGGGATTCTAAACAATGAGCAGTTCTTC. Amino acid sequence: CSASLIRDRGILNNEQFF.

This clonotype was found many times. Written as DNA, the CDR3 is TGTGCCAGCAGCTTGTGGACCGGCGAGCAGTACTTC. Amino acid sequence: CASSLWTGEQYF. The V and J genes are TRBV5-6 and TRBJ2-7; D gene unclear. This CDR3 region has 12 residues. Germline CDR1 is SGHDT and CDR2 is YYEEEE. Between the trimmed V and J ends, which lost 1 base and 6 bases, there was a span of 8 bases.

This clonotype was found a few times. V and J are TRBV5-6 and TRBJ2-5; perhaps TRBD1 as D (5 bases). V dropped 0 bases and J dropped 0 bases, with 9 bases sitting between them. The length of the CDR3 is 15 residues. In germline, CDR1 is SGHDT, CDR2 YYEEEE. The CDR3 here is CASSLGGRDQETQYF. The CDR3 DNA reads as TGTGCCAGCAGCTTGGGGGGCAGAGACCAAGAGACCCAGTACTTC.

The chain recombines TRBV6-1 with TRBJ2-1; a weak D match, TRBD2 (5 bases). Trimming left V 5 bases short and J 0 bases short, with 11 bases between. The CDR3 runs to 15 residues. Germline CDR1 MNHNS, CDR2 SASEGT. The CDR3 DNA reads TGTGCCAGCAGTAAGACTACAAGCTCCTACAATGAGCAGTTCTTC. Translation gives CASSKTTSSYNEQFF.